This is a list of T cell receptor beta chains from one sample in a study of vaccination effects on CD4 cells after COVID-19. No cognate antigen is known for these TCRs. Produced via immunoSEQ multiplex PCR; TCRdb's table is partial and in-frame only. The table includes tens of thousands of clones, roughly 74% detected once. The sample in question was CD4+ T cells from PBMCs cultured with a peptide pool, obtained before COVID-19 vaccination. The receptors stem from a human donor who had a prior SARS-CoV-2 infection. Both conserved end residues are part of each CDR3. D genes are given only for firm matches. Not every row has a clone size; where given, it reads once, few, many or a size class.

D,V,J,size,DNA,CDR3
NA,TRBV4-3,TRBJ2-1,NA,TGCGCCAGCAGCCTTAGACGGGGGATCTCCTACAATGAGCAGTTCTTC,CASSLRRGISYNEQFF
NA,TRBV10-1,TRBJ1-4,NA,TGCGCCAGCAGGGCGTTCGACGCAACTAATGAAAAACTGTTTTTT,CASRAFDATNEKLFF
TRBD1,TRBV11-3,TRBJ2-2,few,TGTGCCAGCAGCCTAAGGACAGGGGGCGACACCGGGGAGCTGTTTTTT,CASSLRTGGDTGELFF
NA,TRBV5-1,TRBJ2-3,few,TGCGCCAGCAGCTTGGGTCTTTCAGACGGCACAGATACGCAGTATTTT,CASSLGLSDGTDTQYF
NA,TRBV5-1,TRBJ1-4,NA,TGCGCCAGCAGCTTGGATGGGGTGAAAAATGAAAAACTGTTTTTT,CASSLDGVKNEKLFF
TRBD2,TRBV3-1/TRBV3-2,TRBJ2-5,NA,TGTGCCAGCAGCCAGACTAGCGGCGGCGTGACCCAGTACTTC,CASSQTSGGVTQYF
NA,TRBV6-6,TRBJ2-7,NA,TGTGCCAGCAGTCCGCAGTACGAGCAGTACTTC,CASSPQYEQYF
NA,TRBV13,TRBJ1-1,NA,TGTGCCAGCAGCTTAGACAGGAGGAACACTGAAGCTTTCTTT,CASSLDRRNTEAFF
NA,TRBV7-3,TRBJ2-1,NA,TGTGCCAGCAGCTTACGGGGTTCTGGTGAGCAGTTCTTC,CASSLRGSGEQFF
TRBD1,TRBV5-1,TRBJ2-7,NA,TGCGCCAGCAGCTCATCTACCGGGACAGCTCCCTACGAGCAGTACTTC,CASSSSTGTAPYEQYF
NA,TRBV7-2,TRBJ1-1,NA,TGTGCCAGCAGCGCTTTCCCCCGGGGGATGAGGACTGAAGCTTTCTTT,CASSAFPRGMRTEAFF
NA,TRBV5-4,TRBJ2-3,NA,TGTGCCAGCAGCCCGAATACAGATACGCAGTATTTT,CASSPNTDTQYF
TRBD1,TRBV7-6,TRBJ2-7,NA,TGTGCCAGCAGCCCCGGGACAGGGTCATACGAGCAGTACTTC,CASSPGTGSYEQYF
NA,TRBV2,TRBJ2-1,NA,TGTGCCAGCAGTGAAGCAAGGCAGCAGGATGAGCAGTTCTTC,CASSEARQQDEQFF
TRBD1,TRBV5-6,TRBJ2-3,NA,TGTGCCAGCAGCACCACAGGGGTTGGGAGCACAGATACGCAGTATTTT,CASSTTGVGSTDTQYF
NA,TRBV2,TRBJ1-6,NA,TGTGCCAGCAGCCGACTAGGACAGTCTAATTCACCCCTCCACTTT,CASSRLGQSNSPLHF
NA,TRBV5-3,TRBJ2-2,NA,TGTGCCAGAAGCGAGGGTGGATCGAGACTAGTTACCGGGGAGCTGTTTTTT,CARSEGGSRLVTGELFF
TRBD2,TRBV19,TRBJ2-5,NA,TGTGCCAGTAGTCCCAGGTCCCGTGCGGGAGGGCATGAGGGGACCCAGTACTTC,CASSPRSRAGGHEGTQYF
NA,TRBV28,TRBJ1-4,NA,TGTGCCAGCAGTTTATCAGGGGACTCGGATGAAAAACTGTTTTTT,CASSLSGDSDEKLFF
TRBD1,TRBV7-2,TRBJ2-1,NA,TGTGCCAGCAGAAAGCAGGGGGCGGGGAGATACGAGCAGTTCTTC,CASRKQGAGRYEQFF
TRBD2,TRBV4-2,TRBJ2-5,few,TGTGCCAGCAGCCAAGATTGGAGCGGGGGGGCCGCAGAGACCCAGTACTTC,CASSQDWSGGAAETQYF
TRBD1,TRBV2,TRBJ2-7,few,TGTGCCAGCGGGACAGGGTTTTCCGAGCAGTACTTC,CASGTGFSEQYF
NA,TRBV5-1,TRBJ1-4,NA,TGCGCCAGCAGCTTGGTACCAGGGAACGAAAAACTGTTTTTT,CASSLVPGNEKLFF
NA,TRBV7-2,TRBJ2-6,NA,TGTGCCAGCAGCTTGCAGGGACGGACCTCTGGGGCCAACGTCCTGACTTTC,CASSLQGRTSGANVLTF
NA,TRBV2,TRBJ1-4,NA,TGTGCCAGCAGTGGGGTCATTGAACGACTTCTGTTTTTT,CASSGVIERLLFF
TRBD1,TRBV6-5,TRBJ1-1,NA,TGTGCCAGCAGTTACTCTACGACAGGGAAGAACACTGAAGCTTTCTTT,CASSYSTTGKNTEAFF
TRBD1,TRBV27,TRBJ2-3,NA,TGTGCCAGCAGTTACAGGGGCAGCACAGATACGCAGTATTTT,CASSYRGSTDTQYF
NA,TRBV3-1/TRBV3-2,TRBJ2-1,NA,TGTGCCAGCGTCCAGTACAATGAGCAGTTCTTC,CASVQYNEQFF
TRBD2,TRBV20-1,TRBJ2-7,NA,TGCAGTGCTAGTCTTCTAGCGGGAGTCGGCGAGCAGTACTTC,CSASLLAGVGEQYF
NA,TRBV7-9,TRBJ1-5,NA,TGTGCCAGCAGCCCATCAGGTGGAAATCAGCCCCAGCATTTT,CASSPSGGNQPQHF
TRBD1,TRBV7-9,TRBJ2-7,few,TGTGCCAGCAGCCCGCGCCGGGACAGGGGCAATCACGAGCAGTACTTC,CASSPRRDRGNHEQYF
NA,TRBV2,TRBJ1-3,once,TGTGCCAGCAGGATACTCAGCTCTGGAAACACCATATATTTT,CASRILSSGNTIYF
NA,TRBV12-3/TRBV12-4,TRBJ1-5,NA,TGTGCCAGCAACATAGGGGGCAATCAGCCCCAGCATTTT,CASNIGGNQPQHF
NA,TRBV24-1,TRBJ2-1,NA,TGTGCCACCAGTGATTCGACGCAACATGAGCAGTTCTTC,CATSDSTQHEQFF
NA,TRBV6-2/TRBV6-3,TRBJ1-5,NA,TGTGCCAGCAGTCCAATAGGGCAGCCCCAGCATTTT,CASSPIGQPQHF
NA,TRBV4-3,TRBJ1-5,NA,TGCGCCAGCAGCCAAGATATGAGTCAGCCCCAGCATTTT,CASSQDMSQPQHF
NA,TRBV15,TRBJ2-3,NA,TGTGCCACCAGCAGAACTTGGGCTTCCCCGCAGTATTTT,CATSRTWASPQYF
NA,TRBV11-1,TRBJ1-6,once,TGTGCCAGCAGCTTAAGCCGAGGGAGGAATTCACCCCTCCACTTT,CASSLSRGRNSPLHF
NA,TRBV5-1,TRBJ2-3,NA,TGCGCCAGCAGCTTGGGGGGGGCGGGAGCCGCAGATACGCAGTATTTT,CASSLGGAGAADTQYF
NA,TRBV5-1,TRBJ2-5,NA,TGCGCCAGCAGGGACAGCCCTACGGAGACCCAGTACTTC,CASRDSPTETQYF
TRBD2,TRBV6-5,TRBJ2-4,NA,TGTGCCAGCAGTTTGGGCGGGGGAGCCAAAAACATTCAGTACTTC,CASSLGGGAKNIQYF
NA,TRBV3-1/TRBV3-2,TRBJ1-2,few,TGTGCCAGCAGCCGAGAGACCGGGTCCTATAACTATGGCTACACCTTC,CASSRETGSYNYGYTF
NA,TRBV5-4,TRBJ2-4,few,TGTGCCAGCAGCTTGGAAAACATTCAGTACTTC,CASSLENIQYF
TRBD2,TRBV7-2,TRBJ2-3,NA,TGTGCCAGCAGCCAGGGACTAGGTCCTGGGTATACGCAGTATTTT,CASSQGLGPGYTQYF
NA,TRBV19,TRBJ2-7,NA,TGTGCCAGTTCGGGACGACCTTTAATCGGCGAGCAGTACTTC,CASSGRPLIGEQYF
TRBD2,TRBV19,TRBJ2-7,few,TGTGCCAGTAGTATTGGCGGGGGACCCTACGAGCAGTACTTC,CASSIGGGPYEQYF